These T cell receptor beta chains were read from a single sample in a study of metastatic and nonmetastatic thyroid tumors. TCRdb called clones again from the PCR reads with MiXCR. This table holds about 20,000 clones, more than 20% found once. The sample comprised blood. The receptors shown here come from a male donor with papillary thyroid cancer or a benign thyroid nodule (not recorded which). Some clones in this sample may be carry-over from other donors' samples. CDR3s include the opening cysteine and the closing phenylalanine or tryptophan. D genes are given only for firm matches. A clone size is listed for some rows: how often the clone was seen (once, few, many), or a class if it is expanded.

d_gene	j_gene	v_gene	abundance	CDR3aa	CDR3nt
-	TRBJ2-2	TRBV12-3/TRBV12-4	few	CASSLEVFDDTGELFF	TGTGCCAGCAGTTTAGAGGTTTTCGACGACACCGGGGAGCTGTTTTTT
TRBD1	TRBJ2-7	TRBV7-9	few	CASRGQGSYEQYF	TGTGCCTCGCGGGGACAGGGGAGCTACGAGCAGTACTTC
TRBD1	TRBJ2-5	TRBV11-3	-	CASSSGQEETQYF	TGTGCCAGCAGCTCGGGACAGGAAGAGACCCAGTACTTC
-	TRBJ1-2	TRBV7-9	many	CASSLAGPDGYTF	TGTGCCAGCAGCTTAGCGGGACCGGATGGCTACACCTTC
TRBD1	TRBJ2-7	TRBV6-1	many	CASRTGASVYEQYF	TGTGCCAGCAGAACAGGGGCATCAGTCTACGAGCAGTACTTC
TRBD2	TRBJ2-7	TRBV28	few	CASSFTGTSGSGQQYF	TGTGCCAGCAGTTTTACCGGGACTAGCGGGTCGGGCCAGCAGTACTTC
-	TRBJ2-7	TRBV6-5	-	CASSPYEQYF	TGTGCCAGCAGTCCCTACGAGCAGTACTTC
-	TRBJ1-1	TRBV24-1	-	CATSAPLTDEAFF	TGTGCCACCAGTGCCCCATTGACGGATGAAGCTTTCTTT
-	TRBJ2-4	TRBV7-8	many	CASSFFAHLGGQAKNIQYF	TGTGCCAGCAGCTTCTTTGCGCATCTGGGGGGACAAGCCAAAAACATTCAGTACTTC
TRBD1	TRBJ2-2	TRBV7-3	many	CASSLSGGADTGELFF	TGTGCCAGCAGCTTGTCAGGGGGCGCGGACACCGGGGAGCTGTTTTTT
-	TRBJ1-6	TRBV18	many	CASSRRDTEYSPLHF	TGTGCCAGCTCGCGCCGGGACACTGAATATTCACCCCTCCACTTT
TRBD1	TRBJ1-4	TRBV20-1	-	CSARTPTGLNEKLFF	TGCAGTGCTAGAACACCGACAGGGTTGAATGAAAAACTGTTTTTT
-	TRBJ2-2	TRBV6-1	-	CASSEAAGFGELFF	TGTGCCAGCAGTGAAGCTGCGGGGTTCGGGGAGCTGTTTTTT
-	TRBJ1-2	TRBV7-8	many	CASSFPGVWGYTF	TGTGCCAGCAGCTTTCCAGGGGTCTGGGGCTACACCTTC
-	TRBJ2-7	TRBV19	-	CASSVRGPYEQYF	TGTGCCAGTAGTGTACGGGGACCCTACGAGCAGTACTTC
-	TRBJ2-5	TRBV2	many	CASSEAPQGIGETQYF	TGTGCCAGCAGTGAAGCCCCCCAGGGTATTGGGGAGACCCAGTACTTC
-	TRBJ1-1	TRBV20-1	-	CSAELGRNTEALF	TGCAGCGCGGAGTTGGGACGGAACACTGAAGCTTTATTT
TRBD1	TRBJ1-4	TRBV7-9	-	CASSARQGVSEKLFF	TGTGCCAGCAGCGCCAGACAGGGTGTAAGCGAAAAACTGTTTTTT
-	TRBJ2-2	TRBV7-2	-	CASSLGQVANTGELFF	TGTGCCAGCAGCTTAGGGCAGGTCGCGAACACCGGGGAGCTGTTTTTT
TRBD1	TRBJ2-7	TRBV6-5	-	CASTSLSRGFNEQYF	TGTGCCAGCACGTCCCTGTCCAGGGGGTTTAACGAGCAGTACTTC
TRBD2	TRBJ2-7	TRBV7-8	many	CASSLGAGGMNEQYF	TGTGCCAGCAGCTTAGGTGCGGGAGGAATGAACGAGCAGTACTTC
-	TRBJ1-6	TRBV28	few	CASSLVRDSPLHF	TGTGCCAGCAGTCTCGTGCGAGATTCACCCCTCCACTTT
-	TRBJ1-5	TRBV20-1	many	CSAQTDSNQPQHF	TGCAGTGCACAGACAGATAGCAATCAGCCCCAGCATTTT
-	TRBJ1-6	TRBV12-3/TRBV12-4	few	CASSLIGGAGSPLHF	TGTGCCAGCAGCCTTATAGGGGGGGCAGGCTCACCCCTCCACTTT
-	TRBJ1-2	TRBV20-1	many	CSARDPREVYRYTF	TGCAGTGCTAGAGATCCGCGAGAGGTCTATCGCTACACCTTC
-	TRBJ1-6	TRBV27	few	CASSLDRTGSPLHF	TGTGCCAGCAGTTTAGACAGAACGGGCTCACCCCTCCACTTT
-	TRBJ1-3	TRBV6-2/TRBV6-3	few	CASSYTTGGGNTIYF	TGTGCCAGCAGTTACACGACAGGCGGCGGAAACACCATATATTTT
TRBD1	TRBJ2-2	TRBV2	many	CASYTDRETGELFF	TGTGCCAGCTATACCGACAGGGAAACCGGGGAGCTGTTTTTT
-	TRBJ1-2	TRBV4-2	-	CASSQEQTDYGYTF	TGTGCCAGCAGCCAAGAACAGACGGACTATGGCTACACCTTC
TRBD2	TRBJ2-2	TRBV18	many	CASSPSLAGDGTGELFF	TGTGCCAGCTCACCGTCCTTAGCGGGAGATGGGACCGGGGAGCTGTTTTTT
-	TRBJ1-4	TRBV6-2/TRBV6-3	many	CASRQGGDEKLFF	TGTGCCAGCAGACAGGGTGGGGACGAAAAACTGTTTTTT
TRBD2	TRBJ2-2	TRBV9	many	CASSVVAGSTGELFF	TGTGCCAGCAGCGTAGTAGCGGGATCTACCGGGGAGCTGTTTTTT
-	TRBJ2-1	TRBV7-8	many	CASSDRQRYNEQFF	TGTGCCAGCAGCGACCGTCAGCGGTACAATGAGCAGTTCTTC
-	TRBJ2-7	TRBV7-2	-	CASSLGRGNEQYF	TGTGCCAGCAGCTTAGGTCGGGGAAACGAGCAGTACTTC
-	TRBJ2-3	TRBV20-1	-	CSALPLSTDAQYF	TGCAGTGCCTTACCCTTGAGTACAGATGCGCAGTATTTT
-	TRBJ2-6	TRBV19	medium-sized	CASRRQTNVLTF	TGTGCCAGTAGGCGACAGACCAACGTCCTGACTTTC
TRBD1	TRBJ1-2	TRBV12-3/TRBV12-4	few	CASIRQGARGYTF	TGTGCCAGCATCCGACAGGGGGCGAGAGGCTACACCTTC
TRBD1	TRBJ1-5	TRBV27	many	CASSLGTGGSAQPQHF	TGTGCCAGCAGTTTAGGGACAGGCGGAAGTGCTCAGCCCCAGCATTTT